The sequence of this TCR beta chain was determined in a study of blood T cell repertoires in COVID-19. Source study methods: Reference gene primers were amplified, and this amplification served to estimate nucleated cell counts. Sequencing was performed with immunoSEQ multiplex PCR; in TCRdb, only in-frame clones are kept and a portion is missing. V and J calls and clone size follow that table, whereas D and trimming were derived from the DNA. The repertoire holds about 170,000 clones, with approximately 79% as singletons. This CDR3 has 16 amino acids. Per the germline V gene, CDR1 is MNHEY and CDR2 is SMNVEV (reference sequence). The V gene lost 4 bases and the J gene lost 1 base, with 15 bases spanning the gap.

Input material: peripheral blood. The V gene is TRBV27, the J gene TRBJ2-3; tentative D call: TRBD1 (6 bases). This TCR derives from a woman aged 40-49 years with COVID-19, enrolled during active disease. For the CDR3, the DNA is TGTGCCAGCAGTTCCCTCCAGGGGATGGGCACAGATACGCAGTATTTT. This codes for CASSSLQGMGTDTQYF.